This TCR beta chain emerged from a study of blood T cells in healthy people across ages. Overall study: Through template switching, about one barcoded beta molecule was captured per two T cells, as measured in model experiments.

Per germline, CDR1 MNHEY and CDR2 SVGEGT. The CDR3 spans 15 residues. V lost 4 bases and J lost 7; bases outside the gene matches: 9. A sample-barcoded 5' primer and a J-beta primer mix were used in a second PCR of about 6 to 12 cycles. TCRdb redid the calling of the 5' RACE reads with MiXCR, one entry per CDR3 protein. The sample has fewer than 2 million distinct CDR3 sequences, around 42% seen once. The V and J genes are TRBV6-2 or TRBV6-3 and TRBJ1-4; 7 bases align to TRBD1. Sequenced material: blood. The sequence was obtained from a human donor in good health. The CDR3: CASSFTPGQSEKLFF. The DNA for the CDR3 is TGTGCCAGCAGTTTCACCCCGGGACAGTCTGAAAAACTGTTTTTT.